This is a list of T cell receptor beta chains from one sample in a study of blood T cell repertoires in COVID-19. Assay used: immunoSEQ multiplex PCR; TCRdb lists only in-frame clones, some missing. Found here are about 110,000 clones, roughly 79% of them singletons; the top ten hold roughly two fifths. The material sequenced was peripheral blood. These TCRs come from a man at least 80 years old with acute or convalescent COVID-19. Each CDR3 is given with its conserved first and last residue. The order of the fields is D gene, CDR3 length, J gene, clone size, V gene, CDR3 DNA, CDR3 protein. The D gene is left open where the match is weak. Expanded clones are given a class, and other clones once, few, many or no size at all.

>TRBD2|16|TRBJ2-1|few|TRBV11-3
TGTGCCAGCAGCTCAGGACTAGCGGGAGGGAGGAATGAGCAGTTCTTC
CASSSGLAGGRNEQFF
>TRBD1|17|TRBJ2-1|.|TRBV19
TGTGCCAGTAGTCCACGAACCGGGACAGGGCCCTACAATGAGCAGTTCTTC
CASSPRTGTGPYNEQFF
>TRBD1|15|TRBJ1-4|.|TRBV6-6
TGTGCCAGCAGTTACCCGACAGGGGGGCGTGAAAAACTGTTTTTT
CASSYPTGGREKLFF
>TRBD2|14|TRBJ2-3|.|TRBV3-1/TRBV3-2
TGTGCCAGCAGCCTTAGCGGGACCCCCGATACGCAGTATTTT
CASSLSGTPDTQYF
>TRBD1|15|TRBJ2-7|.|TRBV6-5
TGTGCCAGCAGTTACGGGGGGACAGGGTTCTACGAGCAGTACTTC
CASSYGGTGFYEQYF
>.|13|TRBJ1-5|.|TRBV2
TGTGCCAGCAGTGAACAGGGAGGACAGCCCCAGCATTTT
CASSEQGGQPQHF
>TRBD2|14|TRBJ2-5|.|TRBV7-9
TGTGCCAGCAGCTTGACTAGCGGGACGGAGACCCAGTACTTC
CASSLTSGTETQYF
>TRBD1|16|TRBJ1-6|.|TRBV11-2
TGTGCCAGCAGCTCCGGATGGACAGGATATAATTCACCCCTCCACTTT
CASSSGWTGYNSPLHF
>TRBD2|17|TRBJ2-5|.|TRBV19
TGTGCCAGTAGTACGGGTTTGGGCCCGGGACTAGCAGAGACCCAGTACTTC
CASSTGLGPGLAETQYF
>.|13|TRBJ1-2|few|TRBV28
TGTGCCAGCATCGGACCAGGGCAGGGGGGCTACACCTTC
CASIGPGQGGYTF
>TRBD2|15|TRBJ2-1|.|TRBV7-3
TGTGCCAGCAGCCTTAGCGGGAGCTCCTACAATGAGCAGTTCTTC
CASSLSGSSYNEQFF
>TRBD2|13|TRBJ2-7|.|TRBV12-3/TRBV12-4
TGTGCCAGCAGTTTCGGGGGGACCTACGAGCAGTACTTC
CASSFGGTYEQYF
>.|13|TRBJ1-5|.|TRBV19
TGTGCCAGTAGTCGGACAGTCAATCAGCCCCAGCATTTT
CASSRTVNQPQHF
>TRBD1|15|TRBJ1-1|.|TRBV27
TGTGCCAGCAGGGTTTCGGGACAGGCGAACACTGAAGCTTTCTTT
CASRVSGQANTEAFF
>TRBD1|14|TRBJ2-3|few|TRBV19
TGTGCCAGTAACTCAGGGGGCGTAGAAGATACGCAGTATTTT
CASNSGGVEDTQYF
>.|15|TRBJ1-3|few|TRBV29-1
TGCAGCGTTGCGTCTTTTGGCGGCTCTGGAAACACCATATATTTT
CSVASFGGSGNTIYF
>TRBD1|16|TRBJ1-1|.|TRBV18
TGTGCCAGCTCACCCTTCGCGAGGGGGCGGAACACTGAAGCTTTCTTT
CASSPFARGRNTEAFF
>TRBD1|16|TRBJ1-1|few|TRBV4-2
TGTGCCAGCAGCCAGCCGGGACAGGGGAGAGGCACTGAAGCTTTCTTT
CASSQPGQGRGTEAFF
>.|14|TRBJ1-1|many|TRBV27
TGTGCCAGCAGTTCCGGACACGATCCCACTGAAGCTTTCTTT
CASSSGHDPTEAFF
>TRBD2|15|TRBJ2-1|.|TRBV6-2/TRBV6-3
TGTGCCAGCAGCGGTAGCGGGAGAGGCTTCAATGAGCAGTTCTTC
CASSGSGRGFNEQFF
>TRBD2|16|TRBJ2-3|.|TRBV7-9
TGTGCCAGCAGCCGTGGACTAGCGGGAGGGACAGATACGCAGTATTTT
CASSRGLAGGTDTQYF
>TRBD1|14|TRBJ1-2|.|TRBV30
TGTGCCTGGAGTGGGACAGGTCTTTACTATGGCTACACCTTC
CAWSGTGLYYGYTF
>.|12|TRBJ2-7|.|TRBV28
TGTGCCAGCAGCTTAGTCCACTACGAGCAGTACTTC
CASSLVHYEQYF
>TRBD2|17|TRBJ2-1|.|TRBV5-1
TGCGCCAGCAGCTTACCGGGACTAGCGGGAGGTTACAAAGGGCAGTTCTTC
CASSLPGLAGGYKGQFF
>.|14|TRBJ2-7|.|TRBV5-1
TGCGCCAGCAGCTTGGCCTCAGGCAGGGGCGAGCAGTACTTC
CASSLASGRGEQYF
>TRBD1|16|TRBJ1-5|.|TRBV6-6
TGTGCCAGCAGTGGGGAAGACAGGGGGTTATATCAGCCCCAGCATTTT
CASSGEDRGLYQPQHF
>.|13|TRBJ1-5|.|TRBV12-3/TRBV12-4
TGTGCCAGCAGCCGTCTGAGGGATCGGCCCCAGCATTTT
CASSRLRDRPQHF
>TRBD2|15|TRBJ2-1|.|TRBV28
TGTGCCAGCAGCCACAGCGGGAGGGCCTCGGATGAGCAGTTCTTC
CASSHSGRASDEQFF
>TRBD1|16|TRBJ1-5|few|TRBV27
TGTGCCAGCAGTTTCCTGGGGACAGGGAGCAATCAGCCCCAGCATTTT
CASSFLGTGSNQPQHF
>TRBD1|13|TRBJ2-5|.|TRBV19
TGTGCCAGTAGACGACAGGGCGGGGAGACCCAGTACTTC
CASRRQGGETQYF
>TRBD1|19|TRBJ2-7|once|TRBV10-1
TGCGCCAGCAGTGAGTGGTTGGAACAGGGGGGCCGACAAACCTACGAGCAGTACTTC
CASSEWLEQGGRQTYEQYF
>.|15|TRBJ1-1|.|TRBV4-3
TGCGCCAGCAGCCCCGATGTGGGGGCGCGCACTGAAGCTTTCTTT
CASSPDVGARTEAFF
>TRBD1|17|TRBJ1-5|.|TRBV19
TGTGCCAGTAGTATAGGGGACTGGGACAGAGACAATCAGCCCCAGCATTTT
CASSIGDWDRDNQPQHF
>.|10|TRBJ1-1|.|TRBV29-1
TGCAGCGTCAGGGGAACTGAAGCTTTCTTT
CSVRGTEAFF
>.|15|TRBJ2-7|.|TRBV6-5
TGTGCCAGCAGTTACTCGGCAGGTCGTCAGGACGAGCAGTACTTC
CASSYSAGRQDEQYF
>TRBD2|14|TRBJ2-1|.|TRBV5-5
TGTGCCAGCAGCCTGGCGGGAGAGTATAATGAGCAGTTCTTC
CASSLAGEYNEQFF
>TRBD1|14|TRBJ1-2|.|TRBV28
TGTGCCAGCAGTTTACAGGGGGCGAACTATGGCTACACCTTC
CASSLQGANYGYTF
>.|13|TRBJ1-1|.|TRBV7-9
TGTGCCAGCAGCTCTACAGGGAACACTGAAGCTTTCTTT
CASSSTGNTEAFF
>.|13|TRBJ1-1|once|TRBV2
TGTGCCAGCAGTGGGGGCAGGGCAACTGAAGCTTTCTTT
CASSGGRATEAFF
>.|13|TRBJ1-3|.|TRBV6-1
TGTGCCAGCAGTGAGTCGTTAGGAAACACCATATATTTT
CASSESLGNTIYF
>.|16|TRBJ2-7|.|TRBV14
TGTGCCAGCAGCCAAGGTCTAGCCAGGGGTTTGAGGGAGCAGTACTTC
CASSQGLARGLREQYF
>TRBD1|14|TRBJ2-5|.|TRBV6-2/TRBV6-3
TGTGCCAGCAGTTCCCACAGGGGCGGAGAGACCCAGTACTTC
CASSSHRGGETQYF
>.|17|TRBJ1-6|.|TRBV27
TGTGCCAGCAGTTTTTTTACGGGTAAAAGTGGGAATTCACCCCTCCACTTT
CASSFFTGKSGNSPLHF